This is a list of T cell receptor beta chains from one sample in a study of blood T cell repertoires in COVID-19. Sequencing used immunoSEQ multiplex PCR; TCRdb keeps in-frame clones, though not all of them. The data hold some 200,000 clones, with 81% observed a single time. The sample comprised PBMCs or T cells enriched from blood (not recorded which). The receptors were gathered from a woman aged 45-60 years with acute COVID-19. Each CDR3 is given without its conserved first and last residue. Size is stated for part of the rows, as once, few or many counts, or as a class when the clone is expanded.

j_gene	v_gene	abundance	CDR3aa
TRBJ2-5	TRBV11-2	NA	ASSPSGTQQETQY
TRBJ1-4	TRBV7-9	NA	ASSAQGAFVEKLF
TRBJ1-1	TRBV18	NA	ASSKSSGEGTEAF
TRBJ1-5	TRBV28	NA	ASTPTLRGYPQPQH
TRBJ2-1	TRBV5-1	NA	ASSPSGGSYNEQF
TRBJ1-6	TRBV19	NA	AKKGQGDSPLH
TRBJ1-2	TRBV6-6	NA	ASSYDRNYGYT
TRBJ1-6	TRBV30	NA	AWSQGRDNSPLH
TRBJ2-4	TRBV15	NA	ATSGEAKNIQY
TRBJ2-7	TRBV7-2	NA	ASSLYRGYEQY
TRBJ1-1	TRBV27	NA	ASSERTGPNTEAF
TRBJ1-6	TRBV7-9	NA	ASSPRTGTSPLH
TRBJ2-3	TRBV7-2	NA	ASSLSGLYTDTQY
TRBJ1-3	TRBV5-1	NA	ASSLTGFGNTIY
TRBJ2-1	TRBV27	once	ASSLGDRDRGRIEQF
TRBJ1-2	TRBV27	NA	ASGGGTGAANYGYT
TRBJ2-7	TRBV6-1	NA	ASSEQVMSYEQY
TRBJ2-6	TRBV29-1	few	SVAGSGANVLT
TRBJ2-3	TRBV6-6	few	ASRRGQGLGADTQY
TRBJ2-2	TRBV15	few	ATSRGGGRRGISTGELF
TRBJ2-5	TRBV18	once	ASSPRTGAQETQY
TRBJ2-2	TRBV11-2	once	ASSSGLAGGAGELF
TRBJ1-2	TRBV28	NA	ASSSGGILYGYT
TRBJ2-1	TRBV6-4	NA	ASSEMAGGPSEQF
TRBJ2-7	TRBV4-1	NA	ASSQVSGLYEQY
TRBJ1-1	TRBV28	NA	ASSLPQGGGSNTEAF
TRBJ1-2	TRBV28	NA	ASEEGKNYGYT
TRBJ1-2	TRBV3-1/TRBV3-2	once	ASSFPGQGGYGYT
TRBJ1-2	TRBV10-3	NA	AITAGETSGYT
TRBJ1-4	TRBV3-1/TRBV3-2	NA	ASSQAGLGSTNEKLF
TRBJ2-2	TRBV19	NA	ASRDGMNTGELF
TRBJ1-4	TRBV28	NA	ASNELGTGNEKLF